This is a list of T cell receptor beta chains from one sample in a study of naive and memory T cell subsets. TCRdb reprocessed the UMI-ligation and nested PCR reads via MiXCR and lists one record per CDR3 protein. The sample has around 13,000 distinct CDR3 sequences; less than 5.5% are singletons. The specimen comprised skin, sampled from a tuberculin skin test site. Source of these receptors: an adult in good health. Each CDR3 is given with its conserved first and last residue. Fields, in order: V gene, J gene, clone size, CDR3 protein. Clone sizes are shown as once, few, many or a size class.

TRBV28	TRBJ2-4	many	CASTTTGFLAKNIQYF
TRBV27	TRBJ1-1	once	CASSLYLNTEAFF
TRBV20-1	TRBJ2-3	many	CSARSKVTDTQYF
TRBV7-9	TRBJ2-5	many	CASSATTGERETQYF
TRBV4-3	TRBJ2-1	many	CASSQDRGYIDEQFF
TRBV20-1	TRBJ2-7	medium-sized	CSARATHSYEQYF
TRBV10-3	TRBJ2-7	large	CAISERNPNHYEQYF
TRBV18	TRBJ1-1	many	CASSPNRGNTEAFF
TRBV6-2/TRBV6-3	TRBJ2-1	many	CASSRLGRVGYNEQFF
TRBV28	TRBJ2-7	few	CGAGDHYEQYF
TRBV19	TRBJ1-2	many	CASRDRDLLNYGYTF